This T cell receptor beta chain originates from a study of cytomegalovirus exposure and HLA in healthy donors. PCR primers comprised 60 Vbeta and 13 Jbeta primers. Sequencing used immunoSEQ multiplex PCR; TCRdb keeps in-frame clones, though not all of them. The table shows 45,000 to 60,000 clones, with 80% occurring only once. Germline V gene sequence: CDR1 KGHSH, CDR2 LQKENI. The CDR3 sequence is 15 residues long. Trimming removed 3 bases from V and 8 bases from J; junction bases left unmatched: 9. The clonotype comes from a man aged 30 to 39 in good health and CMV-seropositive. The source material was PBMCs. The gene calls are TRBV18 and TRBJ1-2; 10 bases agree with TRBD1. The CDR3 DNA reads TGTGCCAGCTCACCCGGGACAGGGGCCCCGGGCGGCTACACCTTC. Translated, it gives CASSPGTGAPGGYTF.